What follows are 25 T cell receptor beta chains derived from one specimen sequenced in a study of T-cell reconstitution after alpha-beta-depleted transplantation in children. Construction of the TCRbeta library involved unique molecular identifiers. TCRdb called the PCR reads again in MiXCR, with one record for every CDR3 protein. The sample holds 120,000 to 150,000 distinct CDR3 sequences, around 8.8% seen once. Source: PBMCs, mostly from graft donor cells, taken 180 days after TCRalphabeta/CD19-depleted stem cell transplant. These receptors were taken from a female patient aged 2-9 years who had a stem cell transplant for congenital amegakaryocytic thrombocytopenia, so the T cells may come from the graft donor.

This clonotype was recorded many times. The V and J genes are TRBV20-1 and TRBJ2-7; 9 bases align to TRBD2. Trimming cost V 3 bases and J 6 bases; bases outside gene matches: 6. CDR3 length equals 13 residues. Per germline, CDR1 DFQATT and CDR2 SNEGSKA (reference sequence). CDR3 residues: CSARGLAGTEQYF. The CDR3 DNA is TGCAGTGCTAGGGGTCTAGCGGGAACCGAGCAGTACTTC.

This clonotype turned up a few times. The V gene is TRBV6-6, the J gene TRBJ2-5; the D is unclear. Trimming pared 4 bases from V and 0 bases from J, leaving 6 bases between. Germline V gives CDR1 MNHNY, CDR2 SVGAGI (reference sequence). The CDR3 sequence is 13 residues long. The CDR3 sequence: CASSSEYQETQYF. As DNA, the CDR3 is TGTGCCAGCAGTTCCGAGTACCAAGAGACCCAGTACTTC.

This clonotype was counted at least ten times. V gene TRBV7-2 combines with J gene TRBJ2-7; perhaps TRBD2 as D (5 bases). The germline CDR1 and CDR2 sequences are SGHTA and FQGNSA. The V and J ends lost 4 bases and 1 base respectively, with 11 bases between them. The CDR3 spans 14 residues. The CDR3 bases are TGTGCCAGCAGCTACTACGGGATTTCCTACGAGCAGTACTTC. This encodes CASSYYGISYEQYF.

Many counts were recorded for this clonotype. This chain joins TRBV5-1 and TRBJ1-6; D gene ambiguous. The CDR3 sequence is 15 residues long. Germline loops: CDR1 SGHRS, CDR2 YFSETQ. Deletions cut 0 bases from V and 6 bases from J, with 10 bases between. This CDR3 is CASSLAPVLNSPLHF. CDR3 DNA sequence: TGCGCCAGCAGCTTGGCCCCAGTGCTTAATTCACCCCTCCACTTT.

This clonotype was detected many times. This chain joins TRBV7-9 and TRBJ2-7; a weak D match, TRBD1 (6 bases). The V end was cut by 4 bases, the J end by 5 bases, with 12 bases between. CDR1 and CDR2 from the germline V gene are SEHNR and FQNEAQ (reference sequence). The CDR3 spans 13 residues. The CDR3 nucleotides read TGTGCCAGCAGCTACGCGACAGGCCACGAGCAGTACTTC. This gives the protein CASSYATGHEQYF.

As for this clonotype: The junction and the germline gene differ at one end; a read error may be behind it. The chain has TRBV5-8 and TRBJ2-4; a possible D gene is TRBD1 (6 bases). The CDR3 spans 15 residues. Germline CDR1 reads SGHTS; CDR2 reads YDEGEE. The CDR3 sequence: CASRPGDLAKNSQYF. The CDR3 nucleotides are TGTGCCAGCAGACCAGGGGACCTAGCCAAAAACAGTCAGTACTTC.

The chain carries TRBV5-1 and TRBJ1-6; D not certain. The CDR3 covers 14 residues. CDR1 and CDR2 (germline): SGHRS, YFSETQ. V gave up 0 bases and J gave up 2 bases, with 3 bases separating them. The CDR3 spells CASSLDTYNSPLHF. As DNA, the CDR3 is TGCGCCAGCAGCTTGGACACCTATAATTCACCCCTCCACTTT.

The table lists this clonotype with many counts. CDR3 residues: CSVGSMALAGLSEQFF. CDR3 nucleotide sequence: TGCAGCGTTGGTTCGATGGCTCTAGCGGGACTTTCTGAGCAGTTCTTC. The chain is built from TRBV29-1 and TRBJ2-1; 9 bases map to TRBD2. Per germline, CDR1 SQVTM and CDR2 ANQGSEA. J was trimmed by 9 bases and V by 4 bases; bases with no gene match: 16. The CDR3 is 16 amino acids.

The V gene is TRBV5-6, the J gene TRBJ2-7; 10 nucleotides match TRBD1. From germline, CDR1 is SGHDT and CDR2 YYEEEE. The CDR3 runs 16 residues. V shed 3 bases, J shed 0 bases, and the junction held 6 bases outside the gene matches. CDR3 in DNA: TGTGCCAGCAGCTATGGGGACAGGGGTCCCTCCTACGAGCAGTACTTC. Translation: CASSYGDRGPSYEQYF.

This chain connects TRBV20-1 to TRBJ2-7; 8 nucleotides line up with TRBD1. This CDR3 contains 14 residues. Germline values: CDR1 DFQATT, CDR2 SNEGSKA (reference sequence). V lost 2 bases and J lost 2; bases outside the gene matches: 5. CDR3 sequence (DNA): TGCAGTGCTAGACCGGACAGGGCAACCTACGAGCAGTACTTC. Translating gives CSARPDRATYEQYF.

This clonotype occurred a few times. V and J are TRBV25-1 and TRBJ1-6; the match to TRBD1 covers 11 bases. The CDR3 spans 15 residues. Germline V CDR1 and CDR2: MGHDK, SYGVNS. The J segment lost 8 bases and the V segment lost 4 bases, leaving 4 bases of the junction unmatched. The CDR3 DNA reads as TGTGCCAGCAGTGTCTCGGACAGGGGGCATTCACCCCTCCACTTT. This gives the protein CASSVSDRGHSPLHF.

In this sample, this clonotype turned up many times. V usage is TRBV12-3 or TRBV12-4 and J usage is TRBJ1-1; D is undetermined. The CDR3 extends over 13 amino acids. The ends were cut back, 7 bases at V and 4 bases at J, with 13 bases in the middle. CDR3: CASTQREGTEAFF. CDR3 sequence (DNA): TGTGCCAGCACCCAACGGGAGGGCACTGAAGCTTTCTTT.

In DNA, the CDR3 is TGCGCCAGCAGAACCCGAAACCAAGAGACCCAGTACTTC. Translation gives CASRTRNQETQYF. The J gene is TRBJ2-5, the V gene TRBV5-1; D uncertain. Germline CDR1 reads SGHRS; CDR2 reads YFSETQ. The CDR3 is 13 amino acids. Trimming took off 5 bases at V and 0 bases at J, with 8 bases between the two ends.

Many counts were recorded for this clonotype. The V gene is TRBV28, the J gene TRBJ1-2; 9 nucleotides match TRBD1. CDR1 and CDR2 (germline): MDHEN, SYDVKM. Trimming at V came to 5 bases and at J to 7 bases, leaving 5 bases not matched to a gene. The CDR3 consists of 13 residues. The CDR3 DNA reads as TGTGCCAGCAGTCGGGACAGGGAGGGTGGCTACACCTTC. It is translated as CASSRDREGGYTF.

This clonotype was recorded many times. The rearrangement joins TRBV7-9 to TRBJ2-5, with D possibly TRBD1 on 7 matching bases. Looked up from germline, CDR1 is SEHNR and CDR2 is FQNEAQ (reference sequence). Between the trimmed V and J ends, which lost 5 bases and 4 bases, there was a span of 17 bases. This CDR3 comprises 15 residues. The CDR3: CASSPQGGSRETQYF. DNA for the CDR3: TGTGCCAGCAGCCCTCAGGGGGGAAGCAGAGAGACCCAGTACTTC. The full variable domain, in which reference TRBV7-9 and TRBJ2-5 provide the parts outside the CDR3, is DTGVSQNPRHKITKRGQNVTFRCDPISEHNRLYWYRQTLGQGPEFLTYFQNEAQLEKSRLLSDRFSAERPKGSFSTLEIQRTEQGDSAMYLCASSPQGGSRETQYFGPGTRLLVL.

At least ten counts were recorded for this clonotype. V gene TRBV20-1 combines with J gene TRBJ2-1; D might be TRBD2 (6 bases). The CDR3 totals 13 residues. Germline V CDR1 and CDR2: DFQATT, SNEGSKA (reference sequence). The V end was cut by 6 bases, the J end by 2 bases, with 11 bases between. CDR3 residues: CSARPGAYNEQFF. The DNA of the CDR3 is TGCAGTGCCCGTCCGGGAGCCTACAATGAGCAGTTCTTC.

The rearrangement joins TRBV6-5 to TRBJ2-7; TRBD1 matches 7 bases. Germline lookup yields CDR1 MNHEY and CDR2 SVGAGI. J was trimmed by 7 bases and V by 2 bases; bases with no gene match: 5. The CDR3 runs to 13 residues. The DNA for the CDR3 is TGTGCCAGCAGTTACACAGGGGCAGGAGAGCAGTACTTC. The encoded protein is CASSYTGAGEQYF.

In its sample, this clonotype was seen a few times. This chain uses TRBV29-1 with TRBJ2-1; no definite D call. Trimming shortened V by 1 base and J by 3 bases, and 7 bases separated the two germline ends. Per germline, CDR1 SQVTM and CDR2 ANQGSEA. The CDR3 has 13 residues. The CDR3 here is CSVEAPSYNEQFF. The CDR3, as DNA: TGCAGCGTTGAAGCCCCGAGCTACAATGAGCAGTTCTTC.

This clonotype was recorded many times. The CDR3 loop reads CASSVGLVYNEQFF. The DNA for the CDR3 is TGCGCCAGCAGCGTAGGACTAGTCTACAATGAGCAGTTCTTC. The chain couples TRBV5-1 to TRBJ2-1, with 7 bases lining up with TRBD2. This CDR3 is built from 14 residues. Germline CDR1 SGHRS, CDR2 YFSETQ. With V trimmed by 4 bases and J by 3 bases, 4 bases remained unmatched.

This clonotype was observed a few times. V and J are TRBV7-7 and TRBJ2-2; 8 bases fit TRBD2. Germline V gives CDR1 SSHAT, CDR2 FNYEAQ (reference sequence). The junction had 8 bases not matched to a gene; V was cut back by 4 bases and J by 4 bases. The CDR3 is 16 amino acids. CDR3 sequence (DNA): TGTGCCAGCAGCTCAAGTAGTAGCGGGATCACCGGGGAGCTGTTTTTT. It codes for CASSSSSSGITGELFF.

There are many counts of this clonotype. The gene calls are TRBV19 and TRBJ1-2; D unresolved. Trimming pared 6 bases from V and 7 bases from J, leaving 21 bases between. The CDR3 length is 15 residues. The V gene's germline CDR1 is LNHDA and CDR2 SQIVND (reference sequence). CDR3 DNA: TGTGCCAGTAGCAATGGGTGGAATCGGCAGAGTGGCTACACCTTC. Translation: CASSNGWNRQSGYTF.

This clonotype appeared many times. The genes are TRBV28 and TRBJ1-1; D not resolved. V shed 4 bases and J shed 5 bases, with 11 bases lying between them. Germline V lookup: CDR1 MDHEN, CDR2 SYDVKM. The length of the CDR3 is 13 residues. CDR3 loop: CASSSLFWTEAFF. The CDR3 region has the DNA TGTGCCAGCAGTTCTCTATTTTGGACTGAAGCTTTCTTT. The variable domain in full, completed from reference TRBV28 and TRBJ1-1, reads DVKVTQSSRYLVKRTGEKVFLECVQDMDHENMFWYRQDPGLGLRLIYFSYDVKMKEKGDIPEGYSVSREKKERFSLILESASTNQTSMYLCASSSLFWTEAFFGQGTRLTVV.

This clonotype showed up many times. The CDR3 DNA reads as TGCGCCAGCAGACTTGATAGCAATCAGCCCCAGCATTTT. Its translation is CASRLDSNQPQHF. The chain couples TRBV5-1 to TRBJ1-5; D unclear. Germline-derived CDR1 and CDR2 are SGHRS and YFSETQ. V gave up 5 bases and J gave up 0 bases, with 6 bases separating them. The CDR3 sequence is 13 residues long. Looking up the rest from reference TRBV5-1 and TRBJ1-5 gives the full variable domain: KAGVTQTPRYLIKTRGQQVTLSCSPISGHRSVSWYQQTPGQGLQFLFEYFSETQRNKGNFPGRFSGRQFSNSRSEMNVSTLELGDSALYLCASRLDSNQPQHFGDGTRLSIL.

This clonotype was observed many times. The V call is TRBV28, the J call TRBJ2-1; D uncertain. V was pared by 9 bases and J by 6 bases, with 12 bases between. The CDR3 sequence is 12 residues long. Looked up from germline, CDR1 is MDHEN and CDR2 is SYDVKM. CDR3 nucleotide sequence: TGTGCCAGTACGGGCAATTTCAATGAGCAGTTCTTC. Protein product: CASTGNFNEQFF.

This clonotype was seen just once. As the CDR3 is not closed by the conserved phenylalanine or tryptophan, this likely results from a read error. The genes are TRBV20-1 and TRBJ2-3; 9 nucleotides agree with TRBD2. There are 15 residues in the CDR3. Germline CDR1 reads DFQATT; CDR2 reads SNEGSKA (reference sequence). Trimming at V came to 7 bases and at J to 0 bases, leaving 8 bases not matched to a gene. The DNA of the CDR3 is TGCAGTGGACTAGCGGACGCCTTAAGCACAGATACGCAGTATTTG. Its protein product is CSGLADALSTDTQYL.